A selection of T cell receptor beta chains follows, all from one sample in a study of Graves' ophthalmopathy and Graves' hyperthyroidism. TCRdb analysed the multiplex PCR reads with MiXCR anew, one entry per CDR3 protein. The sample lists about 1.1 million distinct CDR3 sequences, about 40% occurring once. Sequenced material: peripheral blood or thyroid tissue (not recorded which). These receptors were obtained from an adult man with Graves' hyperthyroidism. Both conserved end residues are part of each CDR3. D genes are given only for firm matches. Not every row has a clone size; where given, it reads once, few, many or a size class.

TRBJ1-1 | . | TRBV2 | TRBD1 | TGTGCCAGCAGTGCCGATAGACAGGGGAGTGGGACTGAAGCTTTCTTT | CASSADRQGSGTEAFF
TRBJ2-1 | . | TRBV20-1 | TRBD2 | TGCAGTGCTAGAGCTAGCGGGAGGCCCAATGAGCAGTTCTTC | CSARASGRPNEQFF
TRBJ2-2 | . | TRBV4-1 | . | TGCGCCAGCAGCCAAATGGGAGCGGGTACCGGGGAGCTGTTTTTT | CASSQMGAGTGELFF
TRBJ2-6 | . | TRBV7-6 | . | TGTGCCAGCGCCTACGAACCCTGGAACTCTGGGGCCAACGTCCTGACTTTC | CASAYEPWNSGANVLTF
TRBJ1-5 | few | TRBV12-3/TRBV12-4 | TRBD1 | TGTGCCAGCAGTCTCGGACAGGCACAAGAGACCCAGCATTTT | CASSLGQAQETQHF
TRBJ1-5 | . | TRBV2 | . | TGTGCCAGCAGTGATGAGACAGCATACGAGCATTTT | CASSDETAYEHF
TRBJ2-2 | few | TRBV7-8 | TRBD2 | TGTGCCAGCAGCTTCGGGACTATCGGGGAGCTGTTTTTT | CASSFGTIGELFF
TRBJ2-7 | many | TRBV9 | TRBD2 | TGTGCCAGCAGCACGGGACTAGCGGGGATCTACGAGCAGTACTTC | CASSTGLAGIYEQYF
TRBJ1-6 | . | TRBV25-1 | TRBD1 | TGTGCCAGCAGTACGGACAGGGAATCTTATTCACCCCTCCACTTT | CASSTDRESYSPLHF
TRBJ1-1 | . | TRBV29-1 | . | TGCAGCGTTAGGGCTGCGGATGGCTACACTGAAGCTTTCTTT | CSVRAADGYTEAFF
TRBJ2-7 | many | TRBV4-1 | . | TGCGCCAGCAGCCCCCGGGGGCAGTACTACGAGCAGTACTTC | CASSPRGQYYEQYF
TRBJ2-7 | many | TRBV9 | . | TGTGCCAGCAGCGTAGCTCAGGGGACCTACGAGCAGTACTTC | CASSVAQGTYEQYF